One sample yielded the 21 T cell receptor beta chains listed below, sequenced in a study of beta chain features in type 1 diabetes. Of the isolated RNA, all was reverse transcribed, and so the sequenced material was expressed TCRB transcripts. Only in-frame clones appear in the TCRdb table, and some are missing; sequencing was by immunoSEQ multiplex PCR. The table includes approximately 340,000 clones, roughly 16% detected once. Specimen: naive CD4+ T cells from blood. The receptors were sampled from a woman between 18 and 29 years old in good health.

There are a few counts of this clone. This chain connects TRBV2 to TRBJ2-7, with D possibly TRBD2 on 6 matching bases. Between the trimmed V and J ends, which lost 2 bases and 7 bases, there was a span of 24 bases. CDR3 length: 17 residues. CDR1 SNHLY and CDR2 FYNNEI come from the germline V gene. CDR3 protein: CASSELRPGSGVSEQYF. As DNA, the CDR3 is TGTGCCAGCAGTGAACTAAGGCCCGGGTCGGGAGTATCTGAGCAGTACTTC.

A few counts support this clone. J is TRBJ1-1 and V is TRBV28, with D possibly being TRBD1 (5 bases). The CDR3 runs 14 residues. Trimming shortened V by 9 bases and J by 5 bases, and 19 bases separated the two germline ends. Germline assignment: CDR1 MDHEN and CDR2 SYDVKM. Here the CDR3 reads CASPRPLRGTEAFF. As DNA, the CDR3 is TGTGCCAGTCCCCGTCCCCTCCGGGGGACTGAAGCTTTCTTT.

This clone was found a few times. The V and J genes are TRBV19 and TRBJ2-1; TRBD2 matches at 11 bases. This CDR3 has 15 amino acids. The junction had 10 bases not matched to a gene; V was cut back by 8 bases and J by 7 bases. Germline CDR1 and CDR2: LNHDA and SQIVND (reference sequence). Here the CDR3 DNA reads TGTGCCAGTGAGACCGCGGGACTAGCGGTGAATGAGCAGTTCTTC. Encoded protein: CASETAGLAVNEQFF.

This chain joins TRBV4-2 and TRBJ2-7, with 9 nucleotides matching TRBD1. With V trimmed by 0 bases and J by 6 bases, 6 bases remained unmatched. The CDR3 is made up of 15 amino acids. Looked up from germline, CDR1 is LGHNA and CDR2 is YNFKEQ. In DNA form, the CDR3 reads TGTGCCAGCAGCCAAGAACACAGGGGGCTTTTCGAGCAGTACTTC. Protein sequence: CASSQEHRGLFEQYF.

This chain links TRBV7-8 with TRBJ2-7; 12 positions agree with TRBD1. Per the germline V gene, CDR1 is SGHVS and CDR2 is FQNEAQ. V dropped 5 bases and J dropped 7; count of bases not matched to a gene: 9. The CDR3 spans 15 residues. For the CDR3, the DNA is TGTGCCAGCAGCATCACGGGACAGGGGGCGACGGAGCAGTACTTC. This codes for CASSITGQGATEQYF.

The V and J genes are TRBV4-2 and TRBJ1-1, with D hard to call. V lost 0 bases, J lost 0 bases, and 14 bases lay in between. The germline V gene has CDR1 LGHNA and CDR2 YNFKEQ. The CDR3 is made up of 17 amino acids. CDR3 coding DNA: TGTGCCAGCAGCCAAGATTGGAGGGAGGCATTGAACACTGAAGCTTTCTTT. Its translation is CASSQDWREALNTEAFF.

This clone occurred a few times. V and J are TRBV6-6 and TRBJ2-7; 9 positions match TRBD2. Germline V gene data show CDR1 as MNHNY and CDR2 as SVGAGI (reference sequence). The CDR3 length is 15 residues. J gave up 5 bases and V 2 bases, and 7 bases lay outside the gene matches. CDR3 residues: CASSYGGRARDEQYF. Written as DNA, the CDR3 is TGTGCCAGCAGTTACGGCGGGAGGGCCAGGGACGAGCAGTACTTC.

This clone was found a few times. The chain links TRBV9 to TRBJ2-7, with TRBD1 identical over 7 bases. Unmatched junction bases numbered 5, after V lost 1 base and J lost 10 bases. The CDR3 loop spans 12 amino acids. CDR1 is SGDLS, CDR2 YYNGEE, per germline. In DNA, the CDR3 is TGTGCCAGCAGCGTAAACAGGGGTTACCAGTACTTC. Translating gives CASSVNRGYQYF.

The chain has TRBV7-6 and TRBJ2-5, with a tentative D call TRBD2 (5 bases). The CDR3 contains 14 residues. V lost 0 bases, J lost 5 bases, and 10 bases lay in between. The germline V gene has CDR1 SGHVS and CDR2 FNYEAQ. The CDR3 coding sequence is TGTGCCAGCAGCTTAGCGGGAGAGGGTGAGACCCAGTACTTC. Protein: CASSLAGEGETQYF.

This clone has a single count. J is TRBJ1-5 and V is TRBV19, with no clear D. Germline assignment: CDR1 LNHDA and CDR2 SQIVND (reference sequence). The CDR3 is made up of 12 amino acids. Trimming removed 3 bases from V and 4 bases from J, with 4 bases in between. This CDR3 is CASSMLNQPQHF. Here the CDR3 DNA reads TGTGCCAGTAGTATGTTAAATCAGCCCCAGCATTTT.

This sequence joins TRBV27 and TRBJ2-5; 12 bases map to TRBD2. The V gene end was trimmed by 4 bases and the J gene end by 3 bases; junction bases not matched to a gene: 3. Germline V CDR1 and CDR2: MNHEY, SMNVEV (reference sequence). The CDR3 is 15 amino acids. The chain's CDR3 is CASSSGLAGKETQYF. The CDR3 DNA reads TGTGCCAGCAGTTCCGGACTAGCGGGGAAAGAGACCCAGTACTTC.

There are a few counts of this clone. The CDR3 DNA sequence: TGTGCCACCAGCAGCTGGGACAGCCGGTCGCAGGAGACCCAGTACTTC. This sequence encodes CATSSWDSRSQETQYF. This sequence joins TRBV15 and TRBJ2-5; TRBD1 matches at 7 bases. The J segment lost 5 bases and the V segment lost 3 bases, leaving 12 bases of the junction unmatched. The CDR3 covers 16 residues. Germline assignment: CDR1 LNHNV and CDR2 YYDKDF (reference sequence).

This chain joins TRBV5-1 and TRBJ2-1; 11 bases agree with TRBD2. CDR3 size: 15 residues. The trim removed 0 bases at V and 10 bases at J, leaving 6 bases unmatched. Germline lookup yields CDR1 SGHRS and CDR2 YFSETQ. The CDR3, as DNA: TGCGCCAGCAGCTTGGGACTAGCGGGATCGGAGGAGCAGTTCTTC. This encodes CASSLGLAGSEEQFF.

This clone was seen more than once but under ten times. The rearrangement joins TRBV29-1 to TRBJ2-2; D is ambiguous. The CDR3 consists of 11 residues. The V end was cut by 4 bases, the J end by 7 bases, with 7 bases between. Looked up from germline, CDR1 is SQVTM and CDR2 is ANQGSEA. CDR3 sequence reads: CSVARHGELFF. As DNA, the CDR3 is TGCAGCGTTGCCAGACACGGGGAGCTGTTTTTT.

A note on this clone: The same CDR3 also results from other DNA sequences found in this sample. The chain joins TRBV5-1 to TRBJ2-5; D is uncertain. V was clipped by 1 base and J by 3 bases, with 4 bases between them. The CDR3 is 12 residues long. In germline, CDR1 is SGHRS, CDR2 YFSETQ. In nucleotides, the CDR3 is TGCGCCAGCAGCTTGCCTGAAGAGACCCAGTACTTC. It yields the protein CASSLPEETQYF. Together with reference TRBV5-1 and TRBJ2-5, the CDR3 gives the full variable domain: KAGVTQTPRYLIKTRGQQVTLSCSPISGHRSVSWYQQTPGQGLQFLFEYFSETQRNKGNFPGRFSGRQFSNSRSEMNVSTLELGDSALYLCASSLPEETQYFGPGTRLLVL.

This chain uses TRBV7-2 with TRBJ2-6; D is unclear. V lost 3 bases to trimming and J lost 0 bases, with 9 bases between them. Germline CDR1 reads SGHTA; CDR2 reads FQGNSA. This CDR3 is 16 amino acids long. CDR3 in DNA: TGTGCCAGCAGCTTGCGCGGAAGCTCTGGGGCCAACGTCCTGACTTTC. It specifies CASSLRGSSGANVLTF. Drawing the rest from reference TRBV7-2 and TRBJ2-6, the complete variable domain is GAGVSQSPSNKVTEKGKDVELRCDPISGHTALYWYRQSLGQGLEFLIYFQGNSAPDKSGLPSDRFSAERTGGSVSTLTIQRTQQEDSAVYLCASSLRGSSGANVLTFGAGSRLTVL.

This clone occurred a few times. V and J are TRBV5-8 and TRBJ1-2; no reliable D call. The CDR3 runs 13 residues. Trimming removed 0 bases from V and 8 bases from J, with 11 bases in between. Per the germline V gene, CDR1 is SGHTS and CDR2 is YDEGEE. This CDR3 reads CASSLATELGYTF. As DNA, the CDR3 is TGTGCCAGCAGCTTGGCAACCGAGCTAGGCTACACCTTC.

This clone was observed a few times. CDR3 sequence reads: CASATSGSYEQYF. CDR3 sequence (DNA): TGTGCCTCGGCTACTAGCGGGAGTTACGAGCAGTACTTC. The chain recombines TRBV30 with TRBJ2-7; 11 nucleotides line up with TRBD2. The V gene end was trimmed by 7 bases and the J gene end by 4 bases; junction bases not matched to a gene: 6. The length of the CDR3 is 13 residues. The germline V gene has CDR1 GTSNPN and CDR2 SVGIG (reference sequence).

CDR3 bases: TGTGCCTGGAGGGCCGGGACTAGCGGGGCCTTTTCCTACAATGAGCAGTTCTTC. Encoded protein: CAWRAGTSGAFSYNEQFF. The chain links TRBV30 to TRBJ2-1, with 13 positions matching TRBD2. The CDR3 is 18 amino acids. Germline CDR1 reads GTSNPN; CDR2 reads SVGIG (reference sequence). The trim removed 3 bases at V and 1 base at J, leaving 9 bases unmatched.

There are a few counts of this clone. The rearrangement uses TRBV11-2 and TRBJ1-1; D remains unclear. Trimming removed 5 bases from V and 1 base from J, with 8 bases in between. CDR3 length equals 13 residues. The V gene's germline CDR1 is SGHAT and CDR2 FQNNGV. The CDR3 loop is CASSLRQNTEAFF. The CDR3 region has the DNA TGTGCCAGCAGCCTTAGACAGAACACTGAAGCTTTCTTT.

This clone has only a few counts. This rearrangement joins TRBV28 to TRBJ2-7, with D tentatively TRBD1 (8 bases). CDR1 MDHEN and CDR2 SYDVKM come from the germline V gene. Trimming stripped 2 bases from V and 8 bases from J, with 19 bases between. The CDR3 has 15 residues. The DNA of the CDR3 is TGTGCCAGCAGTTTAACACAGGGGGGGGAACAGAAGCAGTACTTC. This codes for CASSLTQGGEQKQYF.